This passage covers 5 T cell receptor beta chains from one sample sequenced in a study of blood T cell repertoires in COVID-19. TCRdb keeps only in-frame clones here, not all; method: immunoSEQ multiplex PCR. The sample contains around 64,000 clones, about nine tenths of which appear only once. The sequenced sample consisted of peripheral blood. These TCRs come from a man aged 25-45 years with acute or convalescent COVID-19.

V gene TRBV19 combines with J gene TRBJ2-1, with TRBD2 as a possible D gene (6 bases). The CDR3 totals 13 residues. The V end lost 7 bases, the J end lost 9 bases, and 16 bases lay between the germline ends. Germline V gives CDR1 LNHDA, CDR2 SQIVND (reference sequence). Written as DNA, the CDR3 is TGTGCCAGTAAACGGGAGCTACAAGGTGAGCAGTTCTTC. Protein: CASKRELQGEQFF.

J is TRBJ1-1 and V is TRBV6-6; TRBD1 matches 11 bases. Germline V CDR1 and CDR2: MNHNY, SVGAGI (reference sequence). After removal of 6 bases from V and 0 bases from J, the junction contained 6 bases not matched to a gene. The CDR3 sequence is 16 residues long. The CDR3 DNA is TGTGCCAGCAGCGGGGACAGGGGGGGTTTGAACACTGAAGCTTTCTTT. It codes for CASSGDRGGLNTEAFF.

The V gene is TRBV29-1, the J gene TRBJ1-2, with D possibly being TRBD1 (5 bases). Trimming shortened V by 1 base and J by 9 bases, and 9 bases separated the two germline ends. Germline V gives CDR1 SQVTM, CDR2 ANQGSEA. The CDR3 runs 11 residues. The CDR3 nucleotides read TGCAGCGTTGAAGCGGGGGGTAGCTACACCTTC. Translation gives CSVEAGGSYTF.

The rearrangement uses TRBV18 and TRBJ1-5; D is undetermined. The CDR3 is made up of 13 amino acids. Germline V gene sequence: CDR1 KGHSH, CDR2 LQKENI. Trimming shortened V by 3 bases and J by 5 bases, and 8 bases separated the two germline ends. The CDR3 spells CASSPEQYQPQHF. The DNA for the CDR3 is TGTGCCAGCTCACCGGAACAGTATCAGCCCCAGCATTTT. Supplemented by reference TRBV18 and TRBJ1-5, the full variable domain reads NAGVMQNPRHLVRRRGQEARLRCSPMKGHSHVYWYRQLPEEGLKFMVYLQKENIIDESGMPKERFSAEFPKEGPSILRIQQVVRGDSAAYFCASSPEQYQPQHFGDGTRLSIL.

The chain has TRBV10-3 and TRBJ2-7; maybe TRBD1 (6 bases). This CDR3 is 14 amino acids long. Germline V gene sequence: CDR1 ENHRY, CDR2 SYGVKD. Trimming left V 5 bases short and J 0 bases short, with 11 bases between. The DNA for the CDR3 is TGTGCCATCAGTACAGGGATGAGCTCCTACGAGCAGTACTTC. It specifies CAISTGMSSYEQYF.